Listed below are T cell receptor beta chains from one sample, sequenced in a study of T-cell reconstitution after alpha-beta-depleted transplantation in children. A single record per CDR3 protein comes from TCRdb applying MiXCR to the PCR reads. The table lists 350,000 to 500,000 distinct CDR3 sequences, around 46% of them singletons. Sequenced here: PBMCs, sampled before TCRalphabeta/CD19-depleted stem cell transplant. Receptors originate from a girl aged 2 to 10 with aplastic anemia, due to receive a stem cell transplant. CDR3s include the opening cysteine and the closing phenylalanine or tryptophan. Clone size is shown for a subset of rows, as once, few, many or a class of expanded clone.

v_call,clone_size,cdr3_aa
TRBV7-8,few,CASSLLPGLAGGGQFF
TRBV7-9,.,CASSLDLKETQYF
TRBV12-3/TRBV12-4,.,CASSFAGGAQREQYF
TRBV29-1,many,CSVEQPTNYGYTF
TRBV12-3/TRBV12-4,.,CASSSGTVTDTQYF
TRBV6-6,.,CASGELQNEQFF
TRBV20-1,many,CSARGQTAGDMNTEAFF
TRBV12-3/TRBV12-4,.,CASRVGGGAAGELFF
TRBV20-1,.,CSARDPGGNQETQYF
TRBV20-1,.,CSARSPPSGRVEYEQYF
TRBV9,few,CASSVGGANYGYTF
TRBV20-1,many,CSAPELAGNEQFF
TRBV14,few,CASSQGGSGRQAEQFF
TRBV20-1,few,CSARDSAGNTIYF
TRBV20-1,.,CSAIHLDNDYEQYF
TRBV6-6,.,CASSYSEKLFF
TRBV15,.,CATSREGQGRQETQYF
TRBV5-1,few,CASSWTGYGYTF
TRBV20-1,many,CSASDRGGNEQYF
TRBV18,.,CASAQRRQGVNEQYF
TRBV28,.,CASSRQGSRSGELFF
TRBV20-1,.,CSAPVTSGYSQETQYF
TRBV7-6,.,CASSPILADSYEQYF
TRBV29-1,few,CSVDLRQVWETQYF
TRBV4-1,.,CASSQDPRNPARPLYEQYF
TRBV4-1,.,CASSQDQGLAGDEQYF
TRBV27,few,CASKALAGTITDTQYF
TRBV20-1,.,CSASTELDSYTF
TRBV6-5,.,CASNLLEGNEQFF
TRBV6-1,.,CASTTGRVGQPQHF
TRBV20-1,many,CSARDSGLASEQYF
TRBV7-6,.,CASSLSPYTDTQYF
TRBV5-1,.,CASSFGGEVEQYF
TRBV7-9,.,CASTQGGRENTEAFF
TRBV28,many,CASSSSRDRAGNEQFF
TRBV3-1,.,CASSQDRLAGARGEQYF
TRBV29-1,.,CSAVENTEAFF
TRBV28,few,CASSSPGLANLEQYF
TRBV5-1,few,CASSPPSGVYNEQFF
TRBV5-1,few,CASSQAGTTNYGYTF